Sequencing of this T cell receptor (beta chain) was carried out in a study of T cell changes during pregnancy in multiple sclerosis (dated by TCRdb to about 2019). Regarding the complete study: In women with multiple sclerosis, the researchers looked at how the T cell repertoire shifted as pregnancy progressed.

To note about this clone: Its antigen remains unidentified. It has no much larger one-base neighbor in the sample; base qualities were not kept.

Trimming accounts for 4 bases at V and 0 bases at J, while the number of junction bases matched to no gene is 5. Via the germline V gene (reference sequence), CDR1 is MNHEY and CDR2 SMNVEV. The CDR3 spans 17 residues, from the cysteine through the phenylalanine. Only the CDR3 portion is preserved as DNA: 51 bases, with reading frame beginning at the first base. Libraries were made using the immunoSEQ multiplex PCR assay. TCRdb took over this immuneACCESS table, retaining in-frame rearrangements with V and J assigned. Such tables are incomplete; in checked studies, under half of the missing clones stem from an unresolved V gene, and the remainder is unexplained. The sample data list some 50,000 clones, and 90% of these were observed just once. The ten top clones hold approximately 1.6% of the sample.

The chain employs TRBV27 and TRBJ2-6; 8 nucleotides in the junction match TRBD1. This clonotype was obtained from a female donor in good health, enrolled as a control in a pregnancy study. Material: peripheral blood, obtained in the first trimester of pregnancy. The DNA reads TGTGCCAGCAGTTGGACAGGGTTTAGCTCTGGGGCCAACGTCCTGACTTTC. Its translation reads: CASSWTGFSSGANVLTF.